This TCR beta chain was observed in a study of T cell repertoires in cytomegalovirus infection. Study as a whole: HLA-B-restricted CMV epitopes that are well studied, plus recently identified HLA-C-restricted ones, were used by the study. CMV infection plus the matching HLA type was flagged by public TCR beta signatures. Findings of the study overall: Clonotypes of TCR beta that were HLA-C-restricted and CMV-specific dominated the ex vivo response.

Of note for this clonotype: Its cognate antigen is unknown.

The V and J ends lost 7 bases and 7 bases respectively, with 14 bases between them. The length of the CDR3 is 14 residues. Germline V gives CDR1 MNHEY, CDR2 SMNVEV (reference sequence). Each CDR3 protein gets one entry after TCRdb re-called the reads with MiXCR. Counted here are some 920,000 distinct CDR3 sequences, around 32% occurring once; the ten biggest clones make up 13%. Sequences were derived from cultured CD8+ T cells from PBMCs, sampled from culture after CMV antigen stimulation. The chain is built from TRBV27 and TRBJ1-6, with a tentative D call TRBD1 (6 bases). The sequence was obtained from a human donor in good health (CMV status not recorded). Some clones in this sample may be carry-over from other donors' samples. CDR3 residues: CASTVAGVNSPLHF. The DNA of the CDR3 is TGTGCCAGCACTGTGGCAGGGGTGAATTCACCCCTCCACTTT.